This TCR beta chain was observed in a study of STAT5B mutations in CD4+ large granular lymphocyte leukemia. Study findings and constraints: Without putative leukemic clones, patient CD4-sorted repertoires remained more clonal than healthy CD4+ repertoires. 8/27 top patient clones versus 2/35 control clones were TRBV06-family.

About this clone: Its target is unknown.

The trim removed 0 bases at V and 1 base at J, leaving 2 bases unmatched. The CDR3 is 16 residues long. Germline V gene sequence: CDR1 SGHTA, CDR2 FQGNSA. Some clones are missing from TCRdb's copy, which holds only in-frame ones; the method was immunoSEQ multiplex PCR. This table holds 35,000 to 45,000 clones, 86% found once. Sequenced input: CD4+ T cells from blood buffy coats. This sequence joins TRBV7-2 and TRBJ2-5, with 10 positions matching TRBD2. This receptor was taken from a human donor in good health. This CDR3 reads CASSLASGRTQETQYF. The CDR3 nucleotides read TGTGCCAGCAGCTTAGCTAGCGGGAGGACCCAAGAGACCCAGTACTTC.